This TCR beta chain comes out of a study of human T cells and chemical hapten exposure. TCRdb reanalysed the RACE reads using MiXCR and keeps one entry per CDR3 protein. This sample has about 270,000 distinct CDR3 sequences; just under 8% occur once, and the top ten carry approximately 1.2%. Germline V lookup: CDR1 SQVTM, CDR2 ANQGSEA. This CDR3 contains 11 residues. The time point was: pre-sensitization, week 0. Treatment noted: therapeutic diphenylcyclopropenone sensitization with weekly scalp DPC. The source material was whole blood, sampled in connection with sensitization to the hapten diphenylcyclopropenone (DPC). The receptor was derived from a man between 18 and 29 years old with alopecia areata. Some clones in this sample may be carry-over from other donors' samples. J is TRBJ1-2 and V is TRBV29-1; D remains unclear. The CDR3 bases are TGCAGTACCCTGTACAGCTATGGCTACACCTTC. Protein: CSTLYSYGYTF.